The present entry profiles one T cell receptor beta chain with its context. It has no known antigen specificity. No per-base quality is available; no much larger clone lies one base away. This sample stems from a study of T cells in Graves' hyperthyroidism and ophthalmopathy (dated by TCRdb to the late 2010s). Study-level background: Peripheral blood was collected at initial diagnosis, before any treatment. After blood sampling, hyperthyroidism patients were treated with methimazole at a starting dose of 30 mg daily, and ophthalmopathy patients were treated with high-dose intravenous methylprednisolone. The approximately 95 discovery patients were divided at random into training and test sets in a 7:3 ratio. Prospective prediction of ophthalmopathy was tested in an independent validation cohort of fewer than 20 hyperthyroidism patients and 17 patients who later progressed to ophthalmopathy. In several Graves' hyperthyroidism patients, the study also compared T-cell repertoires from thyroid tissue with T-cell repertoires from blood. TCR V-J signatures able to tell the groups apart were searched for in a discovery cohort of 100 or so patients, of whom more than 40 had Graves' ophthalmopathy and 55 to 65 had stable Graves' hyperthyroidism. TCR Vbeta CDR3 sequencing of 120 to 150 peripheral blood samples (43 ophthalmopathy, roughly 72 hyperthyroidism and some 17 progressor patients) is reported in the paper. Summary of the overall study and its limitations: In validation, progression to ophthalmopathy was predicted by the model with 70.59% sensitivity and nearly 75% specificity, a median of approximately 6.5 months before onset. No statistical method was used to set the sample size in advance, and investigators knew the group allocation. Most expanded thyroid clonotypes (frequency above 0.001) were also detected in blood, suggesting blood repertoires may reflect thyroid immune responses. A model built on a 13 V-J signature distinguished ophthalmopathy from stable hyperthyroidism, reaching about 88% sensitivity and around 81% specificity in cross-validation and 80%/75% in testing.

From the cysteine through the phenylalanine, the CDR3 covers 10 amino acids. The entry retains the CDR3 DNA only, 30 bases that are in frame from base 1. For CDR1 and CDR2, the germline V gene lists SGDLS and YYNGEE. Deletion took 1 base off V and 7 bases off J, with a span of 2 bases between the germline ends. TCR beta CDR3 regions were amplified from RNA transcripts. A first-round RT-PCR of the TCR CDR3 used the HTBI primer set with the Qiagen OneStep RT-PCR kit. A second multiplex PCR round built the libraries, followed by size selection and purification. Libraries were sequenced paired-end with 100 bp reads on an Illumina HiSeq2000. Regarding the original processing steps: SOAPnuke was used to process the raw data, with reads discarded if the reads contained adapters or uncalled bases, had a mean Phred below 15, or lacked an exact constant-primer or identifier match. High-quality paired reads were merged with COPE v1.2.5, and unique nucleotide sequences were defined as clonotypes. MiTCR v1.1 was used to align clonotypes to the IMGT TRBV, TRBD and TRBJ reference segments. Only V-J combinations with frequency above 0.0001, covering 99% to 99.2% of repertoires, were analysed. A TCS score was defined as the ratio of F50 (clonal expansion) to E x V (chaos), with BLOSUM62-based TCRdist applied between CDR3 peptides within each V-J. Welch's t-statistics and random forest reduced 500 to 650 V-J features to 13, which were used in a naive Bayes classifier (R e1071). The public reads were quality trimmed at Q25 with fastp and then assembled into clones with MiXCR by TCRdb, keeping productive beta chains. Each CDR3 protein appears once, grouped with its most common genes and DNA. The V and J calls here are based on TCRdb, not the publication. In all, the sample holds hundreds of thousands of distinct CDR3 sequences, and 13% of those were seen once. Of the sample, around 9.2% is held by the ten largest clones.

Stable Graves' hyperthyroidism was defined as no progression to ophthalmopathy during 18 months of follow-up. Hyperthyroidism patients were aged 18 to 65 years and newly diagnosed, with disease duration of less than 2 months. Any patient with an uncontrolled infection, another autoimmune disease, pregnancy or lactation was excluded. Clinical symptoms, serum thyroxine and TRAb, thyroid ultrasound, and orbital computed tomography formed the basis for the diagnoses. PBMCs were separated from roughly 10 ml of fresh peripheral blood using Ficoll-Paque density gradient centrifugation. Total RNA was extracted with Trizol reagent, and quality was checked on an Agilent 2100 Bioanalyzer.

The sample was blood. The rearrangement combines TRBV9 with TRBJ1-2, with an unclear D gene assignment. The TCR was taken from a woman aged 18-30 years with Graves' hyperthyroidism. The nucleotide sequence is given as TGTGCCAGCAGCGTAAGTGGCTACACCTTC. This encodes CASSVSGYTF.